This T cell receptor beta chain appears in the sequencing data of a study of T cell clonality in common variable immunodeficiency. Study-level points and caveats: TCRbeta clonality was increased in CVID versus healthy controls. Authors noted CVID clonality's cause needs subpopulation repertoire sequencing.

This clone was seen at least ten times. Its matching antigen is unknown. Blood samples were heparinized, roughly 5 to 9 ml per donor. Equal genomic DNA amounts from CVID and control samples were sequenced. Clones were read by immunoSEQ multiplex PCR, and TCRdb kept only the in-frame ones, dropping some. The sample holds 45,000 to 55,000 clones, and no clone turns up only once. Sequenced sample: peripheral blood mononuclear cells. This TCR was recovered from a person between 18 and 75 years old in good health.

The CDR3 reads CASSNRTGRGELFF. The DNA read from the CDR3 is TGTGCCAGCAGCAACCGGACAGGGCGCGGGGAG. The chain carries TRBV6-2 or TRBV6-3 and TRBJ2-2, with 8 bases that match TRBD1. The read ends 3 residues shy of where the CDR3 ends; the end is completed using the germline J gene. The ends lost 6 bases at V and 7 bases at J; junction bases unmatched: 7. This CDR3 has 14 amino acids. Germline CDR1 is MNHEY and CDR2 is SVGEGT.